Below, 21 T cell receptor beta chains from the same sample are listed, as sequenced in a study of T cell responses to AZD1222 COVID-19 vaccine. Clones were sequenced by immunoSEQ multiplex PCR, and TCRdb holds only the in-frame ones, with some missing. Of about 120,000 clones listed, about 90% are singletons. The sample consisted of peripheral blood, taken on day 0 of AZD1222 vaccination. The receptors here all came from an adult in good health.

A few counts support this clone. The V call is TRBV3-1 (or the pseudogene TRBV3-2), the J call TRBJ1-2; D might be TRBD1 (6 bases). The CDR3 spans 12 residues. Germline V gene data show CDR1 as LGHDT and CDR2 as YNNKEL (reference sequence). Trimming cost V 3 bases and J 10 bases, with 12 bases left between them. CDR3 bases: TGTGCCAGCAGCCAGGCGGACAGTTACTACACCTTC. It yields the protein CASSQADSYYTF.

This clone came up once. This chain connects TRBV19 to TRBJ1-2, with D possibly matching TRBD1 (6 bases). The CDR3 length is 14 residues. Per the germline V gene, CDR1 is LNHDA and CDR2 is SQIVND (reference sequence). V gave up 4 bases and J gave up 2 bases, with 11 bases separating them. DNA of the CDR3: TGTGCCAGTAGTAGCCCTGGACAGAACTATGGCTACACCTTC. Translated, it gives CASSSPGQNYGYTF.

The rearrangement joins TRBV11-2 to TRBJ1-3; 7 bases fit TRBD1. CDR1 is SGHAT, CDR2 FQNNGV, per germline. This CDR3 region has 13 residues. Trimming at V came to 7 bases and at J to 4 bases, leaving 4 bases not matched to a gene. The CDR3 is CASTSGGGNTIYF. The CDR3, as DNA: TGTGCCAGCACCTCAGGGGGGGGAAACACCATATATTTT.

About this clone itself: The junction departs from the called germline gene at one end, perhaps through a read error. The chain links TRBV5-8 to TRBJ1-6, with D uncertain. CDR3 length: 14 residues. Germline CDR1 reads SGHTS; CDR2 reads YDEGEE. The CDR3 DNA reads TGTGCCAGCAGCCCTACCATGCGGGATTCGCCCCTCCACTTT. Translated: CASSPTMRDSPLHF.

The chain combines TRBV2 with TRBJ2-4, with TRBD1 matching over 10 bases. The CDR3 loop spans 16 amino acids. V shed 2 bases, J shed 7 bases, and the junction held 8 bases outside the gene matches. From germline, CDR1 is SNHLY and CDR2 FYNNEI. The DNA for the CDR3 is TGTGCCAGCAGTGAATTAGGGACAGGGGTCATCAACATTCAGTACTTC. Residues: CASSELGTGVINIQYF.

This clone has a single count. The V gene is TRBV19, the J gene TRBJ1-1, with a tentative D call TRBD1 (5 bases). CDR3 length equals 15 residues. Germline assignment: CDR1 LNHDA and CDR2 SQIVND (reference sequence). Trimming cost V 6 bases and J 5 bases, with 19 bases left between them. This CDR3 reads CASRRGRERETEAFF. Here the CDR3 DNA reads TGTGCCAGTAGGAGGGGCAGGGAAAGGGAGACTGAAGCTTTCTTT.

This chain joins TRBV15 and TRBJ1-2; D may be TRBD1 (5 bases). Trimming took off 0 bases at V and 8 bases at J, with 13 bases between the two ends. Germline V gene data show CDR1 as LNHNV and CDR2 as YYDKDF (reference sequence). The CDR3 consists of 14 residues. Here the CDR3 reads CATSRDQGLWGYTF. CDR3 nucleotide sequence: TGTGCCACCAGCAGAGACCAGGGCCTGTGGGGCTACACCTTC.

Relative to its sample, this clone is medium-sized. This chain joins TRBV27 and TRBJ2-3; the D call may be TRBD1 or TRBD2 (5 bases each). Germline V gene data show CDR1 as MNHEY and CDR2 as SMNVEV (reference sequence). The ends were cut back, 3 bases at V and 2 bases at J, with 12 bases in the middle. CDR3 length: 15 residues. The CDR3 bases are TGTGCCAGCAGTTTGACCGGGACGAACACAGATACGCAGTATTTT. Translating it yields CASSLTGTNTDTQYF.

The CDR3 sequence: CASSPGQGGEQYF. The CDR3 DNA reads TGTGCCAGCTCACCGGGACAGGGCGGCGAGCAGTACTTC. This rearrangement joins TRBV18 to TRBJ2-7, with TRBD1 matching over 9 bases. The V and J ends lost 3 bases and 6 bases, in that order; junction bases with no gene match: 3. Germline V gives CDR1 KGHSH, CDR2 LQKENI. This CDR3 is built from 13 residues. Full variable domain (rest looked up from reference TRBV18 and TRBJ2-7): NAGVMQNPRHLVRRRGQEARLRCSPMKGHSHVYWYRQLPEEGLKFMVYLQKENIIDESGMPKERFSAEFPKEGPSILRIQQVVRGDSAAYFCASSPGQGGEQYFGPGTRLTVT.

This chain joins TRBV5-4 and TRBJ2-5; 7 positions match TRBD1. This CDR3 is 17 amino acids long. In germline, CDR1 is SGHNT, CDR2 YYREEE (reference sequence). V was pared by 5 bases and J by 4 bases, with 17 bases of the junction left unmatched. The CDR3 reads CASSSPGQPRDGETQYF. CDR3 DNA: TGTGCCAGCAGTTCTCCGGGACAGCCACGGGATGGAGAGACCCAGTACTTC. The entire variable domain, with the rest obtained from reference TRBV5-4 and TRBJ2-5, is as follows: ETGVTQSPTHLIKTRGQQVTLRCSSQSGHNTVSWYQQALGQGPQFIFQYYREEENGRGNFPPRFSGLQFPNYSSELNVNALELDDSALYLCASSSPGQPRDGETQYFGPGTRLLVL.

This rearrangement joins TRBV4-2 to TRBJ2-3; no firm D call. The CDR3 contains 15 residues. V gave up 0 bases and J gave up 0 bases, with 7 bases separating them. The germline V gene has CDR1 LGHNA and CDR2 YNFKEQ. CDR3 amino acids: CASSQEIHSTDTQYF. In nucleotides, the CDR3 is TGTGCCAGCAGCCAAGAAATCCACAGCACAGATACGCAGTATTTT.

This clone has just one count. The J gene is TRBJ2-3, the V gene TRBV9; D uncertain. The germline CDR1 and CDR2 sequences are SGDLS and YYNGEE. Trimming took off 4 bases at V and 2 bases at J, with 11 bases between the two ends. This CDR3 has 14 residues. The DNA of the CDR3 is TGTGCCAGCAGCACAGACCTATACACAGATACGCAGTATTTT. Translating gives CASSTDLYTDTQYF.

In its sample, this clone was seen a few times. The V call is TRBV19, the J call TRBJ2-1; D not resolved. CDR3 length: 15 amino acids. CDR1 LNHDA and CDR2 SQIVND come from the germline V gene (reference sequence). Trimming took 0 bases from V and 6 from J, leaving 12 bases between them. Written as DNA, the CDR3 is TGTGCCAGTAGTATAGATCTATACTTGCCCAATGAGCAGTTCTTC. Translating it yields CASSIDLYLPNEQFF. The variable domain in full, with the rest retrieved from reference TRBV19 and TRBJ2-1, is DGGITQSPKYLFRKEGQNVTLSCEQNLNHDAMYWYRQDPGQGLRLIYYSQIVNDFQKGDIAEGYSVSREKKESFPLTVTSAQKNPTAFYLCASSIDLYLPNEQFFGPGTRLTVL.

The V gene is TRBV29-1, the J gene TRBJ2-1; 7 bases fit TRBD2. With V trimmed by 6 bases and J by 9 bases, 5 bases remained unmatched. This CDR3 contains 11 residues. Germline V gene lookup returns CDR1 SQVTM and CDR2 ANQGSEA. In DNA form, the CDR3 reads TGCAGCGTACGCAGGGAGGGTGAGCAGTTCTTC. Translated: CSVRREGEQFF.

This clone was detected only once. The chain combines TRBV21-1 with TRBJ2-3. TRBV21-1 is annotated as a pseudogene. The CDR3 has 20 residues. The CDR3 DNA reads as TGTGCCAGCAGCGGGGCATGTAGAGGAGGTGTTGCCGCACCTGAAGATACGCAGTATTTT. As protein: CASSGACRGGVAAPEDTQYF.

This clone occurred once. The J gene is TRBJ1-5, the V gene TRBV19, with 12 bases matching TRBD1. The CDR3 totals 20 residues. Germline V gene data show CDR1 as LNHDA and CDR2 as SQIVND (reference sequence). V shed 3 bases and J 3 bases; nucleotides not matched to a gene: 15. The CDR3 loop is CASSISFSGTGGIANQPQHF. The CDR3 DNA reads TGTGCCAGTAGTATTTCTTTCTCCGGGACAGGGGGCATAGCCAATCAGCCCCAGCATTTT.

This clone has a single count. The chain couples TRBV21-1 to TRBJ1-5; TRBD1, the table's D call, lacks a check against the DNA. TRBV21-1 is deemed a pseudogene. CDR3 length: 13 residues. In DNA form, the CDR3 reads TGTGCCAGCAGCAGGCCTAGCAATCAGCCCCAGCATTTT. Protein sequence: CASSRPSNQPQHF.

The rearrangement links TRBV12-3 or TRBV12-4 to TRBJ1-1; D remains ambiguous. V gave up 2 bases and J gave up 1 base, with 5 bases separating them. The CDR3 totals 13 residues. For the CDR3, the DNA is TGTGCCAGCAGTTTACAAGAGAACACTGAAGCTTTCTTT. Protein product: CASSLQENTEAFF.

The chain employs TRBV6-6 and TRBJ2-7; D remains unclear. Trimming shortened V by 0 bases and J by 0 bases, and 9 bases separated the two germline ends. This CDR3 has 15 amino acids. Germline V gene data show CDR1 as MNHNY and CDR2 as SVGAGI (reference sequence). CDR3 residues: CASSYSTGLSYEQYF. The CDR3 DNA is TGTGCCAGCAGTTACTCGACGGGCCTCTCCTACGAGCAGTACTTC.

J is TRBJ1-1 and V is TRBV10-3; 8 bases line up with TRBD1. Germline assignment: CDR1 ENHRY and CDR2 SYGVKD. With 10 bases clipped from V and 6 bases from J, the junction kept 10 bases outside the gene matches. The CDR3 extends over 13 amino acids. CDR3 sequence: CATTLQGEAEAFF. CDR3 sequence (DNA): TGTGCCACGACCCTACAGGGGGAGGCTGAAGCTTTCTTT.

The CDR3 DNA reads as TGTGCCAGCAGCTCGGACAGGGACGCCAAAGCTTTCTTT. It specifies CASSSDRDAKAFF. The V and J genes are TRBV13 and TRBJ1-1; 8 bases map to TRBD1. Germline V lookup: CDR1 PRHDT, CDR2 FYEKMQ (reference sequence). Trimming removed 4 bases from V and 9 bases from J; junction bases left unmatched: 7. CDR3 length: 13 amino acids.